This passage covers 32 T cell receptor beta chains from one sample sequenced in a study of blood T cells in healthy people across ages. PCR was performed a second time for about 7 to 11 cycles using a sample-barcoded 5' primer and a J-beta primer mix. MiXCR was run by TCRdb on the 5' RACE reads, yielding one entry per CDR3 protein. This sample has around 2 million distinct CDR3 sequences, with 39% found just once. The sample was blood. The source is a human donor in good health.

The genes are TRBV12-3 or TRBV12-4 and TRBJ1-2; possible D gene TRBD1, 6 bases. Trimming cost V 6 bases and J 2 bases, with 13 bases left between them. The CDR3 is 14 residues long. CDR3 residues: CASRISGHNYGYTF. The CDR3 DNA reads TGTGCCAGCAGAATATCGGGACACAACTATGGCTACACCTTC.

A remark on this clonotype: Compared with germline, one end of the junction differs, possibly owing to a read error. The gene calls are TRBV7-8 and TRBJ1-1; tentative D call: TRBD1 (5 bases). The CDR3 is made up of 14 amino acids. Germline V gene lookup returns CDR1 SGHVS and CDR2 FQNEAQ. The CDR3 nucleotides read TGTGCCGGCAGCTCACAGGCGCGGGACACTGAAGCTTTCTTT. The encoded protein is CAGSSQARDTEAFF.

The chain carries TRBV5-5 and TRBJ2-3; 7 positions match TRBD1. Germline assignment: CDR1 SGHKS and CDR2 YYEKEE (reference sequence). The CDR3 consists of 13 residues. V lost 4 bases and J lost 5; bases outside the gene matches: 4. The CDR3 bases are TGTGCCAGCAGCCGCAGGGGGATAGATACGCAGTATTTT. Translated, it gives CASSRRGIDTQYF.

The rearrangement uses TRBV5-1 and TRBJ2-2; the match to TRBD1 covers 10 bases. Germline-derived CDR1 and CDR2 are SGHRS and YFSETQ. V dropped 4 bases and J dropped 3; count of bases not matched to a gene: 9. The CDR3 consists of 17 residues. CDR3 nucleotide sequence: TGCGCCAGCAGCCCGGGACAGGGGCTACGAGACACCGGGGAGCTGTTTTTT. Its protein product is CASSPGQGLRDTGELFF.

This chain uses TRBV27 with TRBJ1-2; 9 nucleotides align to TRBD1. The CDR3 loop spans 14 amino acids. Germline loops: CDR1 MNHEY, CDR2 SMNVEV (reference sequence). V gave up 3 bases and J gave up 7 bases; unmatched junction bases: 6. This chain's CDR3 is CASSFTGGKSGYTF. The CDR3 nucleotides are TGTGCCAGCAGTTTCACAGGGGGCAAGAGTGGCTACACCTTC.

Concerning this clonotype: Germline and junction disagree at one end, which may indicate a read error. DNA of the CDR3: TGCGCCAGCAGCCAAGGGCAGAAAGGAACCCCGACAGGGTGGGGTGGCTACAACTTC. It translates to CASSQGQKGTPTGWGGYNF. The J gene is TRBJ1-2, the V gene TRBV4-1; 7 bases are shared with TRBD1. The CDR3 is 19 residues long. CDR1 and CDR2 (germline): MGHRA, YSYEKL.

Turning to this clonotype: A much larger clonotype is one base distant, so this may be a read error. The chain carries TRBV3-1 and TRBJ2-1; the D is unclear. Germline V gene lookup returns CDR1 LGHDT and CDR2 YNNKEL (reference sequence). Trimming shortened V by 0 bases and J by 6 bases, and 6 bases separated the two germline ends. This CDR3 has 13 residues. The chain's CDR3 is CASSQEPGNEQFF. Here the CDR3 DNA reads TGTGCCAGCAGCCAAGAGCCGGGCAATGAGCAGTTCTTC.

The J gene is TRBJ1-2, the V gene TRBV15; D perhaps matches TRBD1 (5 bases). This CDR3 comprises 15 residues. CDR1 is LNHNV and CDR2 is YYDKDF in the germline V gene (reference sequence). V lost 4 bases and J 2 bases, leaving 14 bases between the germline ends. The CDR3: CATSIGGTSNYGYTF. The CDR3, as DNA: TGTGCCACCAGCATAGGAGGGACCTCGAACTATGGCTACACCTTC. The full variable domain, with the rest looked up from reference TRBV15 and TRBJ1-2, is DAMVIQNPRYQVTQFGKPVTLSCSQTLNHNVMYWYQQKSSQAPKLLFHYYDKDFNNEADTPDNFQSRRPNTSFCFLDIRSPGLGDTAMYLCATSIGGTSNYGYTFGSGTRLTVV.

This chain connects TRBV3-1 to TRBJ2-7; TRBD2 is a possible D gene (6 bases). V was trimmed by 4 bases and J by 2 bases, leaving 12 bases between them. CDR3 length: 14 amino acids. The V gene's germline CDR1 is LGHDT and CDR2 YNNKEL (reference sequence). The CDR3 DNA is TGTGCCAGCAGCCCCGCGGGGCTCCCCTACGAGCAGTACTTC. It specifies CASSPAGLPYEQYF.

The V call is TRBV5-1, the J call TRBJ2-1, with 14 bases identical to TRBD2. This CDR3 is 16 amino acids long. Germline V gene data show CDR1 as SGHRS and CDR2 as YFSETQ. The V gene end was trimmed by 4 bases and the J gene end by 9 bases; junction bases not matched to a gene: 9. CDR3 in amino acids: CASSPKTSGGAREQFF. The CDR3 DNA reads as TGCGCCAGCAGCCCGAAGACTAGCGGGGGGGCCCGTGAGCAGTTCTTC.

Notes on this clonotype: At one end, the junction sequence differs from germline, possibly due to a read error. The chain carries TRBV4-1 and TRBJ1-5; D is unresolved. The V gene's germline CDR1 is MGHRA and CDR2 YSYEKL. CDR3 length: 16 amino acids. As DNA, the CDR3 is TGCACCAGCAGCCATTTTTCGGGAGGAAGGGATCAGCCCCAGCATTTT. The encoded protein is CTSSHFSGGRDQPQHF.

This clonotype was counted only a few times. V usage is TRBV7-9 and J usage is TRBJ1-2, with D perhaps TRBD1 (5 bases). This CDR3 is 14 amino acids long. Trimming pared 4 bases from V and 4 bases from J, leaving 13 bases between. The germline CDR1 and CDR2 sequences are SEHNR and FQNEAQ (reference sequence). DNA for the CDR3: TGTGCCAGCAGCTCGGCCTCCAGGGTCTATGGCTACACCTTC. This translates into CASSSASRVYGYTF.

The chain couples TRBV5-1 to TRBJ1-2; D gene uncertain. Germline assignment: CDR1 SGHRS and CDR2 YFSETQ. V was pared by 0 bases and J by 8 bases, with 11 bases between. CDR3 length: 13 residues. The CDR3 reads CASSLGPGPGYTF. The CDR3, as DNA: TGCGCCAGCAGCTTGGGGCCGGGTCCAGGCTACACCTTC.

This clonotype has ten or more counts. The rearrangement joins TRBV29-1 to TRBJ2-1, with a weak D call TRBD2 (5 bases). Trimming removed 8 bases at V and 5 bases at J, with 13 bases between. Per germline, CDR1 SQVTM and CDR2 ANQGSEA. The CDR3 totals 12 residues. CDR3 region: CSSQRPNNEQFF. DNA of the CDR3: TGCAGCTCGCAGCGGCCGAACAATGAGCAGTTCTTC.

The chain recombines TRBV18 with TRBJ1-2; a possible D gene is TRBD1 (5 bases). Germline V CDR1 and CDR2: KGHSH, LQKENI. The CDR3 runs 15 residues. V was clipped by 3 bases and J by 6 bases, with 17 bases between them. The CDR3, as DNA: TGTGCCAGCTCACCCGTGGGGGAGGCCCTCAATGGCTACACCTTC. Residues: CASSPVGEALNGYTF.

The rearrangement uses TRBV4-3 and TRBJ1-2; weak D call: TRBD1 (6 bases). Germline CDR1 LGHNA, CDR2 YSLEER. V gave up 5 bases and J gave up 1 base, with 14 bases separating them. The CDR3 sequence is 15 residues long. The CDR3 loop reads CASSSGQNLNYGYTF. The CDR3, as DNA: TGCGCCAGCAGCTCAGGACAGAACCTTAACTATGGCTACACCTTC.

This clonotype was detected a few times. The V gene is TRBV11-1, the J gene TRBJ2-1; D may be TRBD1 or TRBD2 (5 bases each). The CDR3 is made up of 15 amino acids. Trimming cost V 5 bases and J 2 bases, with 13 bases left between them. Germline CDR1 reads SGHAT; CDR2 reads FQDESV (reference sequence). The CDR3 sequence: CASSQGPLAYNEQFF. In DNA, the CDR3 is TGTGCCAGCAGCCAGGGACCTTTGGCCTACAATGAGCAGTTCTTC. Combining the CDR3 with reference TRBV11-1 and TRBJ2-1 gives the whole variable domain EAEVAQSPRYKITEKSQAVAFWCDPISGHATLYWYRQILGQGPELLVQFQDESVVDDSQLPKDRFSAERLKGVDSTLKIQPAELGDSAMYLCASSQGPLAYNEQFFGPGTRLTVL.

This clonotype was seen a few times. The chain links TRBV12-3 or TRBV12-4 to TRBJ1-2, with D perhaps matching TRBD1 (6 bases). The CDR3 loop spans 12 amino acids. The ends were cut back, 8 bases at V and 8 bases at J, with 15 bases in the middle. CDR3 in amino acids: CASSRGFEGYTF. In DNA, the CDR3 is TGTGCCAGCTCCAGGGGTTTTGAGGGCTACACCTTC.

This clonotype was seen a few times. The CDR3 spells CASSSTSLGTGELFF. DNA of the CDR3: TGTGCCAGCAGCTCGACTAGTTTGGGCACCGGGGAGCTGTTTTTT. The gene calls are TRBV7-3 and TRBJ2-2, with TRBD2 as a possible D gene (6 bases). V was clipped by 4 bases and J by 4 bases, with 13 bases between them. Germline loops: CDR1 SGHTA, CDR2 FQGTGA. This CDR3 has 15 residues.

This clonotype was counted only a few times. The junction and the germline gene differ at one end; a read error may be behind it. This chain links TRBV18 with TRBJ2-1; D perhaps matches TRBD2 (5 bases). This CDR3 comprises 14 residues. Germline V gives CDR1 KGHSH, CDR2 LQKENI. CDR3 loop: CASSPPVLFWEQFF. As DNA, the CDR3 is TGTGCCAGCTCACCCCCGGTGCTCTTCTGGGAGCAGTTCTTT.

This clonotype was counted a few times. The V call is TRBV5-1, the J call TRBJ2-1, with 11 bases identical to TRBD2. The V segment lost 0 bases and the J segment 6 bases; nucleotides outside the gene matches: 11. The CDR3 is 18 amino acids. CDR1 is SGHRS, CDR2 YFSETQ, per germline. This CDR3 is CASSLAPSGRQPGNEQFF. DNA of the CDR3: TGCGCCAGCAGCTTGGCCCCTAGCGGGAGGCAACCCGGCAATGAGCAGTTCTTC.

This clonotype was detected only once. This chain joins TRBV29-1 and TRBJ1-1; D gene uncertain. V was pared by 3 bases and J by 0 bases, with 8 bases between. The germline V gene encodes CDR1 SQVTM and CDR2 ANQGSEA. The CDR3 spans 13 residues. The CDR3 DNA sequence: TGCAGCGTTGAGGTACAATTGAACACTGAAGCTTTCTTT. Its translation is CSVEVQLNTEAFF.

The chain couples TRBV29-1 to TRBJ2-5; maybe TRBD2 (6 bases). This CDR3 is 15 amino acids long. Trimming stripped 6 bases from V and 2 bases from J, with 19 bases between. CDR1 is SQVTM and CDR2 is ANQGSEA in the germline V gene. The CDR3 protein is CSVRGIGLEQETQYF. The CDR3 DNA reads TGCAGCGTCCGCGGGATAGGGCTAGAGCAAGAGACCCAGTACTTC.

The sample holds a few counts of this clonotype. The chain uses TRBV7-9 and TRBJ2-7; D is uncertain. The ends were cut back, 2 bases at V and 2 bases at J, with 10 bases in the middle. CDR3 length: 14 residues. Looked up from germline, CDR1 is SEHNR and CDR2 is FQNEAQ (reference sequence). The CDR3 nucleotides are TGTGCCAGCAGCTTATCGGTCAGCCCCTACGAGCAGTACTTC. This sequence encodes CASSLSVSPYEQYF.

A few counts support this clonotype. The V call is TRBV7-2, the J call TRBJ2-4, with a weak D call TRBD2 (5 bases). Per germline, CDR1 SGHTA and CDR2 FQGNSA. V lost 5 bases and J 3 bases, leaving 17 bases between the germline ends. This CDR3 spans 16 amino acids. CDR3 coding DNA: TGTGCCAGCAGCCATAGTCTAGCCGGGGTCAAAAACATTCAGTACTTC. Its protein is CASSHSLAGVKNIQYF.

Remarks on this clonotype: As the CDR3 is not closed by the conserved phenylalanine or tryptophan, this likely results from a read error. This rearrangement joins TRBV4-2 to TRBJ2-1, with TRBD2 matching 8 bases. The CDR3 totals 16 residues. After removal of 1 base from V and 3 bases from J, the junction contained 5 bases not matched to a gene. In germline, CDR1 is LGHNA, CDR2 YNFKEQ. The CDR3 region is CASSQGLSGDYNEQFL. The CDR3 region has the DNA TGTGCCAGCAGCCAAGGTCTTAGCGGGGACTACAATGAGCAGTTCTTG.

The V and J genes are TRBV6-5 and TRBJ2-5; D possibly corresponds to TRBD1 (5 bases). The DNA end is a closer match to TRBJ2-7, so the J assignment may be wrong. From germline, CDR1 is MNHEY and CDR2 SVGAGI. The CDR3 runs 14 residues. The CDR3 here is CASRPTAKTGEQYF. The DNA of the CDR3 is TGTGCCAGCAGGCCGACGGCCAAAACAGGCGAGCAGTACTTC.

This chain uses TRBV27 with TRBJ1-5, with 8 bases aligning to TRBD1. V dropped 6 bases and J dropped 3; count of bases not matched to a gene: 10. This CDR3 is built from 16 residues. Germline assignment: CDR1 MNHEY and CDR2 SMNVEV (reference sequence). The CDR3 DNA is TGTGCCAGCAGGCGCCTAGGACAGGGTTCCAATCAGCCCCAGCATTTT. Its translation is CASRRLGQGSNQPQHF.

V is TRBV7-3 and J is TRBJ2-1, with 8 positions matching TRBD2. V trimming: 3 bases; J trimming: 7 bases; junction bases outside the gene matches: 8. CDR1 is SGHTA and CDR2 is FQGTGA in the germline V gene. There are 15 residues in the CDR3. The CDR3 loop reads CASSFIGGASNEQFF. CDR3 nucleotides: TGTGCCAGCAGCTTTATCGGGGGGGCCTCGAATGAGCAGTTCTTC.

This clonotype appeared once. CDR3 in amino acids: CASSRHPGPREGYTF. CDR3 coding DNA: TGTGCCAGCAGCCGACACCCGGGTCCACGGGAAGGCTACACCTTC. V gene TRBV4-2 combines with J gene TRBJ1-2, with unresolved D. V lost 4 bases, J lost 8 bases, and 20 bases lay in between. CDR3 length equals 15 residues. Germline CDR1 LGHNA, CDR2 YNFKEQ.

This clonotype has just a few counts. This chain connects TRBV29-1 to TRBJ2-3, with 11 bases lining up with TRBD2. CDR3 length: 16 residues. CDR1 and CDR2 from the germline V gene are SQVTM and ANQGSEA. The J segment lost 0 bases and the V segment lost 4 bases, leaving 6 bases of the junction unmatched. CDR3 protein: CSVGRGLAASTDTQYF. CDR3 nucleotides: TGCAGCGTTGGCAGGGGACTAGCGGCTAGCACAGATACGCAGTATTTT.

This clonotype was observed a handful of times. The chain has TRBV20-1 and TRBJ2-1; TRBD1 matches at 8 bases. This CDR3 is built from 15 residues. V was pared by 5 bases and J by 6 bases, with 12 bases of the junction left unmatched. The germline V gene has CDR1 DFQATT and CDR2 SNEGSKA (reference sequence). The CDR3, as DNA: TGCAGTGCTGGGACAGGATCTATCCGGGGCAATGAGCAGTTCTTC. This encodes CSAGTGSIRGNEQFF.